A single sample gave rise to the 19 T cell receptor beta chains below, sequenced in a study of cytomegalovirus exposure and HLA in healthy donors. 13 Jbeta primers and 60 Vbeta primers were used for the PCR. Profiling relied on immunoSEQ multiplex PCR, and the TCRdb table lists in-frame clones only, not all of them. The sample has 150,000 to 200,000 clones; 65% to 85% are singletons. Sequenced input: PBMCs. These receptors were taken from a man aged 18 to 30 in good health and CMV-seronegative.

The chain couples TRBV9 to TRBJ1-2; 12 bases map to TRBD1. Per the germline V gene, CDR1 is SGDLS and CDR2 is YYNGEE. V was pared by 0 bases and J by 9 bases, with 3 bases of the junction left unmatched. The CDR3 consists of 14 residues. The CDR3 coding sequence is TGTGCCAGCAGCGTAGGGGACAGGGGGCATAGCTACACCTTC. It encodes CASSVGDRGHSYTF.

In regard to this clone: An end of the junction does not agree with germline; a read error may underlie this. The V gene is TRBV28, the J gene TRBJ2-1; maybe TRBD1 (6 bases). The CDR3 has 14 amino acids. CDR1 is MDHEN and CDR2 is SYDVKM in the germline V gene. CDR3 loop: CASTPGGVGNQQFF. DNA for the CDR3: TGTGCCAGCACCCCTGGGGGCGTAGGCAATCAGCAGTTCTTC.

This clone came up once. The chain recombines TRBV18 with TRBJ2-2; TRBD2 matches at 7 bases. This CDR3 contains 15 residues. Germline values: CDR1 KGHSH, CDR2 LQKENI. V was clipped by 3 bases and J by 5 bases; unmatched bases: 6. For the CDR3, the DNA is TGTGCCAGCTCACCGAGAACTAGCGAGACCGGGGAGCTGTTTTTT. Amino acids: CASSPRTSETGELFF.

V gene TRBV19 combines with J gene TRBJ2-5; TRBD2 might be the D (7 bases). CDR1 and CDR2 from the germline V gene are LNHDA and SQIVND (reference sequence). This CDR3 has 15 amino acids. Trimming left V 3 bases short and J 2 bases short, with 13 bases between. The DNA of the CDR3 is TGTGCCAGTAGTATGCCGGGGGGACAACAAGAGACCCAGTACTTC. Protein sequence: CASSMPGGQQETQYF.

The V gene is TRBV7-9, the J gene TRBJ2-7; the match to TRBD2 covers 12 bases. The germline V gene has CDR1 SEHNR and CDR2 FQNEAQ (reference sequence). The CDR3 covers 17 residues. V trimming: 1 base; J trimming: 1 base; junction bases outside the gene matches: 5. The CDR3 DNA is TGTGCCAGCAGCTTAGGACTAGCGGGAGAGGGATCCTACGAGCAGTACTTC. Translation gives CASSLGLAGEGSYEQYF. The whole variable domain, filled in from reference TRBV7-9 and TRBJ2-7, reads DTGVSQNPRHKITKRGQNVTFRCDPISEHNRLYWYRQTLGQGPEFLTYFQNEAQLEKSRLLSDRFSAERPKGSFSTLEIQRTEQGDSAMYLCASSLGLAGEGSYEQYFGPGTRLTVT.

The chain links TRBV9 to TRBJ1-3, with D uncertain. Germline loops: CDR1 SGDLS, CDR2 YYNGEE. Trimming cost V 0 bases and J 0 bases, with 7 bases left between them. The CDR3 is 15 amino acids. CDR3 in DNA: TGTGCCAGCAGCGTAGTCCCGGGCTCTGGAAACACCATATATTTT. It translates to CASSVVPGSGNTIYF.

This clone turned up a few times. The chain links TRBV7-9 to TRBJ2-7; perhaps TRBD2 as D (6 bases). Trimming cost V 5 bases and J 4 bases, with 18 bases left between them. This CDR3 has 15 residues. Germline V gives CDR1 SEHNR, CDR2 FQNEAQ (reference sequence). For the CDR3, the DNA is TGTGCCAGCAGCCCCGAGGGACTGGTTTTATACGAGCAGTACTTC. It yields the protein CASSPEGLVLYEQYF. The full variable domain, rest sourced from reference TRBV7-9 and TRBJ2-7, is DTGVSQNPRHKITKRGQNVTFRCDPISEHNRLYWYRQTLGQGPEFLTYFQNEAQLEKSRLLSDRFSAERPKGSFSTLEIQRTEQGDSAMYLCASSPEGLVLYEQYFGPGTRLTVT.

The chain recombines TRBV6-5 with TRBJ1-4; 11 bases are a match to TRBD1. The germline V gene has CDR1 MNHEY and CDR2 SVGAGI. With 5 bases clipped from V and 5 bases from J, the junction kept 4 bases outside the gene matches. There are 15 residues in the CDR3. This chain's CDR3 is CASSVGTGGNEKLFF. For the CDR3, the DNA is TGTGCCAGCAGTGTTGGGACAGGGGGGAATGAAAAACTGTTTTTT.

V usage is TRBV19 and J usage is TRBJ2-3; 12 bases match TRBD1. With 6 bases clipped from V and 6 bases from J, the junction kept 10 bases outside the gene matches. The CDR3 is 16 residues long. Per the germline V gene, CDR1 is LNHDA and CDR2 is SQIVND (reference sequence). CDR3 DNA: TGTGCCAGTAGCTTTCCGGGACAGGGGGCGAAGGATACGCAGTATTTT. Translation gives CASSFPGQGAKDTQYF.

The chain is built from TRBV7-9 and TRBJ2-5; TRBD1 is a possible D gene (6 bases). Germline V gives CDR1 SEHNR, CDR2 FQNEAQ (reference sequence). The CDR3 is 14 residues long. V gave up 5 bases and J gave up 2 bases, with 12 bases separating them. Here the CDR3 reads CASSPRTAQETQYF. In nucleotides, the CDR3 is TGTGCCAGCAGCCCTCGGACAGCTCAAGAGACCCAGTACTTC.

CDR3 DNA: TGTGCCAGCAGCCCCCCCGGGGGTCGGTATGAGCAGTTCTTC. It translates to CASSPPGGRYEQFF. The chain is built from TRBV7-2 and TRBJ2-1; weak D call: TRBD2 (6 bases). CDR1 is SGHTA, CDR2 FQGNSA, per germline. The CDR3 has 14 amino acids. Trimming took off 5 bases at V and 8 bases at J, with 16 bases between the two ends. Together with reference TRBV7-2 and TRBJ2-1, the CDR3 gives the full variable domain: GAGVSQSPSNKVTEKGKDVELRCDPISGHTALYWYRQSLGQGLEFLIYFQGNSAPDKSGLPSDRFSAERTGGSVSTLTIQRTQQEDSAVYLCASSPPGGRYEQFFGPGTRLTVL.

The chain joins TRBV15 to TRBJ2-1, with 7 bases that match TRBD2. The junction had 4 bases not matched to a gene; V was cut back by 1 base and J by 4 bases. Germline V gives CDR1 LNHNV, CDR2 YYDKDF (reference sequence). This CDR3 is built from 15 residues. The chain's CDR3 is CATSRAASGYNEQFF. DNA for the CDR3: TGTGCCACCAGCAGAGCGGCTAGCGGTTACAATGAGCAGTTCTTC.

The CDR3 sequence: CASITGPQNTGELFF. DNA of the CDR3: TGTGCCAGTATAACAGGTCCTCAAAACACCGGGGAGCTGTTTTTT. The rearrangement links TRBV27 to TRBJ2-2; D is possibly TRBD1 (5 bases). Germline loops: CDR1 MNHEY, CDR2 SMNVEV (reference sequence). V was pared by 9 bases and J by 2 bases, with 16 bases between. This CDR3 has 15 residues.

This clone was seen just once. One junction end does not reproduce the germline sequence, and a read error may be involved. The rearrangement links TRBV2 to TRBJ2-2, with 11 bases that match TRBD1. Per germline, CDR1 SNHLY and CDR2 FYNNEI. This CDR3 region has 14 residues. In DNA, the CDR3 is TGTGCCAGCAGTATGGGACAGGGGGTCGGGGGGCTGTTTTTT. Translating gives CASSMGQGVGGLFF. Complete variable domain (other parts from reference TRBV2 and TRBJ2-2): EPEVTQTPSHQVTQMGQEVILRCVPISNHLYFYWYRQILGQKVEFLVSFYNNEISEKSEIFDDQFSVERPDGSNFTLKIRSTKLEDSAMYFCASSMGQGVGGLFFGEGSRLTVL.

The V and J genes are TRBV7-9 and TRBJ2-7; D may be TRBD2 (5 bases). Deletions cut 6 bases from V and 5 bases from J, with 14 bases between. The germline V gene has CDR1 SEHNR and CDR2 FQNEAQ (reference sequence). This CDR3 spans 13 amino acids. CDR3 nucleotide sequence: TGTGCCAGCAGACCAGCGGTGCAGGACGAGCAGTACTTC. Protein sequence: CASRPAVQDEQYF.

This chain links TRBV19 with TRBJ1-1; perhaps TRBD1 as D (5 bases). This CDR3 has 14 residues. Germline V CDR1 and CDR2: LNHDA, SQIVND (reference sequence). V shed 5 bases and J shed 4 bases, with 14 bases lying between them. For the CDR3, the DNA is TGTGCCAGTAGTCGGATCGGGACTGGCACTGAAGCTTTCTTT. Its translation: CASSRIGTGTEAFF.

This chain uses TRBV14 with TRBJ1-1; weak D call: TRBD1 (5 bases). Trimming pared 1 base from V and 3 bases from J, leaving 15 bases between. The length of the CDR3 is 16 residues. The V gene's germline CDR1 is SGHDN and CDR2 FVKESK. The CDR3 coding sequence is TGTGCCAGCAGCCAAGGGGGGGGGATCCCGTACACTGAAGCTTTCTTT. It codes for CASSQGGGIPYTEAFF.

The V call is TRBV7-2, the J call TRBJ2-7, with 10 bases that match TRBD2. CDR1 is SGHTA, CDR2 FQGNSA, per germline. J was trimmed by 1 base and V by 4 bases; bases with no gene match: 10. The CDR3 is made up of 17 amino acids. CDR3 sequence: CASSSAYLAGASYEQYF. The CDR3 nucleotides read TGTGCCAGCAGCTCAGCCTACCTAGCGGGGGCTTCCTACGAGCAGTACTTC.

V gene TRBV5-6 combines with J gene TRBJ2-1; D ambiguous. Trimming took off 4 bases at V and 8 bases at J, with 13 bases between the two ends. Germline V gene data show CDR1 as SGHDT and CDR2 as YYEEEE. There are 13 residues in the CDR3. The CDR3 DNA reads TGTGCCAGCAGCACCGCTTCCTGGCATGAGCAGTTCTTC. This encodes CASSTASWHEQFF.